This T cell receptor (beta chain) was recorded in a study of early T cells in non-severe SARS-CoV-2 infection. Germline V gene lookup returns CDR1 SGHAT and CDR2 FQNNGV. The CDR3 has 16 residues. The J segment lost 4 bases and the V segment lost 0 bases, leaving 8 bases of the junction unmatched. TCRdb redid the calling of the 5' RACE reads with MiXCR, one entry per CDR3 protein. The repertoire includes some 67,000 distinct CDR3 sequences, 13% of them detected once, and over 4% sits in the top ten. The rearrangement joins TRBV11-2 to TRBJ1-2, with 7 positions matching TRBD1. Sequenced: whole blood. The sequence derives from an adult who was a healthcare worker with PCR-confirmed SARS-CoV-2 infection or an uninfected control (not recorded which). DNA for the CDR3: TGTGCCAGCAGCTTAGATCTCAACAGGGGAAGCTATGGCTACACCTTC. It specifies CASSLDLNRGSYGYTF.